Shown below are 11 T cell receptor beta chains from a single sample sequenced in a study of tumor-infiltrating lymphocytes in localized non-small cell lung cancer. TCRdb's copy holds only in-frame clones and misses some; the assay was immunoSEQ multiplex PCR. The sample has about 23,000 clones; approximately 70% are singletons. The specimen was lung tumor tissue. The receptors were sampled from a human donor with non-small cell lung cancer.

This clone was found a few times. The rearrangement links TRBV6-6 to TRBJ1-5; 9 nucleotides line up with TRBD1. V trimming: 8 bases; J trimming: 5 bases; junction bases outside the gene matches: 4. In germline, CDR1 is MNHNY, CDR2 SVGAGI (reference sequence). This CDR3 has 13 residues. In nucleotides, the CDR3 is TGTGCCAGCCAGACAGGGGGAGATCAGCCCCAGCATTTT. Protein: CASQTGGDQPQHF.

The sample holds a few counts of this clone. This sequence joins TRBV29-1 and TRBJ1-4; a weak D match, TRBD1 (5 bases). Germline CDR1 SQVTM, CDR2 ANQGSEA. V was clipped by 8 bases and J by 12 bases, with 19 bases between them. The CDR3 runs to 12 residues. This chain's CDR3 is CSPRTGPRELFF. In nucleotides, the CDR3 is TGCAGCCCTAGGACGGGGCCCCGGGAACTGTTTTTT.

V usage is TRBV9 and J usage is TRBJ2-3; D uncertain. The CDR3 has 14 amino acids. The V end was cut by 0 bases, the J end by 3 bases, with 8 bases between. CDR1 and CDR2 (germline): SGDLS, YYNGEE. The CDR3 loop reads CASSVGSVTDTQYF. CDR3 bases: TGTGCCAGCAGCGTAGGGTCGGTGACAGATACGCAGTATTTT.

This sequence joins TRBV30 and TRBJ1-1; D gene unclear. Trimming stripped 3 bases from V and 5 bases from J, with 13 bases between. The CDR3 extends over 13 amino acids. Germline V lookup: CDR1 GTSNPN, CDR2 SVGIG (reference sequence). The CDR3 DNA is TGTGCCTGGAGCCCAAACGGACGTACTGAAGCTTTCTTT. Protein product: CAWSPNGRTEAFF.

The chain is built from TRBV4-1 and TRBJ1-3; a weak D match, TRBD1 (5 bases). The CDR3 covers 17 residues. Germline V CDR1 and CDR2: MGHRA, YSYEKL. Trimming pared 7 bases from V and 0 bases from J, leaving 19 bases between. CDR3 DNA: TGCGCCAGCACCCAGGGTCCCCCAGCCTACTCTGGAAACACCATATATTTT. It is translated as CASTQGPPAYSGNTIYF.

The chain carries TRBV30 and TRBJ1-1; D is possibly TRBD1 (5 bases). Between the trimmed V and J ends, which lost 2 bases and 5 bases, there was a span of 21 bases. In germline, CDR1 is GTSNPN, CDR2 SVGIG (reference sequence). The CDR3 is 16 amino acids. The CDR3 DNA follows: TGTGCCTGGAGTTACCCCTCCGCCCAGGGTGTTACTGAAGCTTTCTTT. Its protein is CAWSYPSAQGVTEAFF.

This clone was seen more than once but under ten times. The V call is TRBV7-9, the J call TRBJ1-1; possible D gene TRBD1, 5 bases. Trimming removed 8 bases at V and 5 bases at J, with 9 bases between. This CDR3 is 11 amino acids long. Germline V gives CDR1 SEHNR, CDR2 FQNEAQ (reference sequence). CDR3: CASGAGTEAFF. DNA of the CDR3: TGTGCCAGCGGTGCAGGGACTGAAGCTTTCTTT.

This clone was picked up a small number of times. This chain links TRBV30 with TRBJ2-6; D ambiguous. This CDR3 region has 12 residues. The V end was cut by 1 base, the J end by 2 bases, with 0 bases between. The germline CDR1 and CDR2 sequences are GTSNPN and SVGIG (reference sequence). CDR3 protein: CAWSAGANVLTF. The CDR3 nucleotides are TGTGCCTGGAGTGCTGGGGCCAACGTCCTGACTTTC. Based on the CDR3 plus reference TRBV30 and TRBJ2-6, the full variable domain is SQTIHQWPATLVQPVGSPLSLECTVEGTSNPNLYWYRQAAGRGLQLLFYSVGIGQISSEVPQNLSASRPQDRQFILSSKKLLLSDSGFYLCAWSAGANVLTFGAGSRLTVL.

The J gene is TRBJ1-2, the V gene TRBV5-1; weak D call: TRBD1 (6 bases). CDR1 and CDR2 (germline): SGHRS, YFSETQ. Trimming took 5 bases from V and 2 from J, leaving 13 bases between them. This CDR3 comprises 14 residues. CDR3 amino acids: CASRVTGSNYGYTF. CDR3 sequence (DNA): TGCGCCAGCAGGGTGACAGGCTCGAACTATGGCTACACCTTC. Looking up the rest from reference TRBV5-1 and TRBJ1-2 gives the full variable domain: KAGVTQTPRYLIKTRGQQVTLSCSPISGHRSVSWYQQTPGQGLQFLFEYFSETQRNKGNFPGRFSGRQFSNSRSEMNVSTLELGDSALYLCASRVTGSNYGYTFGSGTRLTVV.

This chain connects TRBV6-5 to TRBJ2-2; D is unresolved. Trimming removed 6 bases at V and 0 bases at J, with 2 bases between. CDR3 length: 12 amino acids. Germline V gives CDR1 MNHEY, CDR2 SVGAGI. As DNA, the CDR3 is TGTGCCAGCAGGGCGAACACCGGGGAGCTGTTTTTT. Amino acid sequence: CASRANTGELFF.

CDR3 sequence: CASSQAGTGTYEQYF. The CDR3 nucleotides read TGCGCCAGCAGCCAGGCCGGGACAGGTACCTACGAGCAGTACTTC. The rearrangement joins TRBV4-1 to TRBJ2-7, with 8 bases that match TRBD1. The CDR3 runs 15 residues. From germline, CDR1 is MGHRA and CDR2 YSYEKL. V trimming: 3 bases; J trimming: 2 bases; junction bases outside the gene matches: 6.